This TCR beta chain came from a study of blood T cell repertoires in COVID-19. About the study: Nucleic acid was either cDNA or gDNA, and it came from T cells, B-cell-depleted T cells, or PBMCs.

Original processing methods: Reference gene primer amplification yielded estimated nucleated cell counts. The assay was immunoSEQ multiplex PCR, and TCRdb's table has in-frame clones only and misses some. For V, J and clone size, that table is used; D and trimming come from the DNA. The table records roughly 230,000 clones, about 80% of them present only once. The count of this clone is one. The CDR3 is 14 amino acids. In germline, CDR1 is WSHSY, CDR2 SAAADI. V trimming: 4 bases; J trimming: 4 bases; junction bases outside the gene matches: 4. The TCR was taken from a man aged 45-65 years with active or convalescent COVID-19. The chain couples TRBV10-2 to TRBJ1-3; 7 bases map to TRBD1. The specimen was peripheral blood. CDR3 region: CASSVDRAGNTIYF. CDR3 bases: TGCGCCAGCAGTGTCGACAGGGCCGGAAACACCATATATTTT.